This TCR beta chain derives from a study of molecular identifiers for immune sequencing clone quantification. Looking at the study overall: Across replicate runs, RNA obtained from about 21,000 or 97,000 naive CD8 cells was divided into five, with four undergoing sequencing. Broader study findings: For effector cells, clones above 20 RNA copies held over 99% of molecules; for naive cells, under 1%.

The CDR3 is 12 residues long. The V gene's germline CDR1 is SGHNT and CDR2 YYREEE (reference sequence). V was shortened by 4 bases and J by 2 bases, with 6 bases between the two germline ends. Sorted cell numbers of roughly 19,000 to 1,000,000, with 10%, 30% or 50% RNA, served as input for naive CD8 libraries. CD8+CD4-CCR7+CD45RA+ cells were sorted as naive CD8 T cells. TCRdb re-called the PCR reads through MiXCR, storing one row per CDR3 protein. The sample records approximately 97,000 distinct CDR3 sequences, about 35% being singletons. This clonotype was found many times. The target antigen is unknown.

The genes are TRBV5-4 and TRBJ1-1, with D uncertain. This clonotype was obtained from a human donor in good health. Some libraries in this study had Jurkat cell RNA spiked in. The sequencing sample was made of naive CD8+ T cells from blood, with Jurkat cell RNA spiked in. Subset reported: FACS-sorted CD8+CD4-CCR7+CD45RA+ naive T cells. Written as DNA, the CDR3 is TGTGCCAGCAGCGGGGAAAACACTGAAGCTTTCTTT. Residues: CASSGENTEAFF.